These T cell receptor beta chains were read from a single sample in a study of OX40 agonist ivuxolimab in advanced cancers. Clones were sequenced by immunoSEQ multiplex PCR, and TCRdb holds only the in-frame ones, with some missing. Of around 64,000 clones in the sample, 87% are singletons; the top ten hold around 0.8%. This specimen was CD4+ or CD8+ T cells sorted from blood, taken in a trial of the OX40 agonist ivuxolimab. The source of these receptors is an adult with an advanced solid tumor such as melanoma, head and neck, liver or kidney cancer. The CDR3 runs from the conserved cysteine through the conserved F or W. D genes are given only for firm matches. Expanded clones are given a class, and other clones once, few, many or no size at all.

.	TRBJ2-5	.	TRBV6-5	TGTGCCAGCAGTTACAGAGGGGACGGGGGAGAGACCCAGTACTTC	CASSYRGDGGETQYF
TRBD1	TRBJ2-3	.	TRBV7-8	TGTGCCAGCAGCCCTAGATCCGGGACAGGGGTTGATTTT	CASSPRSGTGVDF
TRBD1	TRBJ1-3	.	TRBV7-2	TGTGCCAGCAGCCAACAGGGGGCAACTGGAAACACCATATATTTT	CASSQQGATGNTIYF
.	TRBJ2-3	.	TRBV5-4	TGTGCCAGCAGCTTGTGGGGCACAGATACGCAGTATTTT	CASSLWGTDTQYF
.	TRBJ1-1	.	TRBV2	TGTGCCAGCAGTGAGTCAGCCTCTGAAGCTTTCTTT	CASSESASEAFF
TRBD1	TRBJ2-5	.	TRBV18	TGTGCCAGCTCACCTCAGGGGGTCCAGGATCCCCAGTACTTC	CASSPQGVQDPQYF
.	TRBJ2-7	few	TRBV7-9	TGTGCCAGCAGCTCGGGACGGATCTACGAGCAGTACTTC	CASSSGRIYEQYF
.	TRBJ2-7	.	TRBV5-1	TGCGCCATCCTCTTTACCGAACGGCGAAGGGTCTACGAGCAGTACTTC	CAILFTERRRVYEQYF
.	TRBJ2-1	.	TRBV19	TGTGCCAGTAGTAGTGCAGATGGGGGAGGTGAGCAGTTCTTC	CASSSADGGGEQFF
.	TRBJ1-1	.	TRBV19	TGTGCCAGTAGGGGTGATCGGGATACGTTCTTT	CASRGDRDTFF
.	TRBJ1-2	.	TRBV11-2	TGTGCCAGCAGCTTAGATCGGGGCAGGGTAAACTATGGCTACACCTTC	CASSLDRGRVNYGYTF
TRBD2	TRBJ2-7	once	TRBV18	TGTGCCAGCTCACCACAGAGCCTGACTAGCGGGAGGTTTTACGAGCAGTACTTC	CASSPQSLTSGRFYEQYF
TRBD2	TRBJ2-5	.	TRBV11-2	TGTGCCAGCAGCTTAGCGGGGGGGCAGTGGGAGACCCAGTACTTC	CASSLAGGQWETQYF
TRBD2	TRBJ2-5	.	TRBV4-2	TGTGCCAGCAGCCAAGACGGGCTAGCGGAACCTGGCGAGACCCAGTACTTC	CASSQDGLAEPGETQYF
TRBD1	TRBJ1-1	.	TRBV18	TGTGCCAGCTCACCGAGGACAGGGGCTGAAGCTTTCTTT	CASSPRTGAEAFF
.	TRBJ1-2	.	TRBV28	TGTGCCAGCGGGACGCCCTGGGGGTCTAACTATGGCTACACCTTC	CASGTPWGSNYGYTF
TRBD2	TRBJ2-3	.	TRBV10-3	TGTGCCATCAGACGGACTAGCGGGGACACAGATACGCAGTATTTT	CAIRRTSGDTDTQYF
.	TRBJ2-5	.	TRBV7-2	TGTGCCAGCAGCCCTCGGACCGCCGGGCCCCAGTACTTC	CASSPRTAGPQYF
.	TRBJ1-2	.	TRBV28	TGTGCCATCCGGACAGCTTCTAGCTATGGCTACACCTTC	CAIRTASSYGYTF
TRBD1	TRBJ2-7	.	TRBV28	TGTGCCAGCAGACGCCCGGGACAGGGGGCGGGCGAGCAGTACTTC	CASRRPGQGAGEQYF
TRBD2	TRBJ2-7	.	TRBV27	TGTGCCAGCAGTTTCAGGGGCCCGGCTAGCGGGACCTACGAGCAGTACTTC	CASSFRGPASGTYEQYF
.	TRBJ2-1	.	TRBV5-1	TGCGCCAGCAGCTTGCAATCGGTGTCCTATAACAATGAGCAGTTCTTC	CASSLQSVSYNNEQFF
TRBD1	TRBJ1-1	.	TRBV10-3	TGTGCCATCAGTGAGTCAGGGGGCAGGGGGTACACTGAAGCTTTCTTT	CAISESGGRGYTEAFF
.	TRBJ2-2	.	TRBV6-1	TGTGCCAGCAGTGAGAGTTACGGGGAGCTGTTTTTT	CASSESYGELFF
TRBD2	TRBJ2-1	.	TRBV5-1	TGCGCCAGCAGCTTGACGGGCGGGGGGGCCTCGATCAATGAGCAGTTCTTC	CASSLTGGGASINEQFF
TRBD1	TRBJ1-6	.	TRBV2	TGTGCCAGCGGGGCGGGACAGCGCGCTTCACCCCTCCACTTT	CASGAGQRASPLHF
.	TRBJ1-1	.	TRBV29-1	TGCAGCGTTGGGAAAGGTTCCTTTCTTCGCCGGAACACTGAAGCTTTCTTT	CSVGKGSFLRRNTEAFF
TRBD2	TRBJ2-7	once	TRBV27	TGTGCCAGCAAGGTGGGGGGGGCCTACGAGCAGTACTTC	CASKVGGAYEQYF
TRBD2	TRBJ2-1	.	TRBV11-2	TGTGCCAGCAGACAGCGGGAAGGCCCTTACAATGAGCAGTTCTTC	CASRQREGPYNEQFF
TRBD1	TRBJ2-5	.	TRBV4-1	TGCGCCAGCAGCCAACAGGGGGCGCGGGTAGAGACCCAGTACTTC	CASSQQGARVETQYF
TRBD1	TRBJ2-3	.	TRBV7-6	TGTGCCAGCAGCCCAGGGGGTCAAAACACAGATACGCAGTATTTT	CASSPGGQNTDTQYF
.	TRBJ1-1	few	TRBV9	TGTGCCAGCAGCGTCAGGGGCCAGAACACTGAAGCTTTCTTT	CASSVRGQNTEAFF
.	TRBJ2-3	.	TRBV6-1	TGTGCCAGCAGAGCCGGGACGTCCAGCACAGATACGCAGTATTTT	CASRAGTSSTDTQYF
.	TRBJ1-5	.	TRBV2	TGTGCCAGCAGGGGATTGGACATACCTTATCAGCCCCAGCATTTT	CASRGLDIPYQPQHF
.	TRBJ2-7	.	TRBV5-6	TGTGCCAGCAGCTTTTCCGGGACGGCGACCTACGAGCAGTACTTC	CASSFSGTATYEQYF
TRBD1	TRBJ1-3	.	TRBV6-1	TGTGCCAGCACCCGACAGGGGGCTACTGGAAACACCATATATTTT	CASTRQGATGNTIYF
.	TRBJ1-1	.	TRBV15	TGTGCCACCAGCAGAGATCAATGGGGCGGTGAAGCTTTCTTT	CATSRDQWGGEAFF